What follows describes a single T cell receptor (beta chain). This specimen belongs to a study of shared clonotypes between healthy human individuals. CD4+ cells were split into CD45RA+ naive and CD45RA-negative memory subsets. Researchers divided each subset's genomic DNA evenly across several immunoSEQ plates. TCRdb keeps only in-frame clones here, not all; method: immunoSEQ multiplex PCR. The table shows some 1.4 million clones, with around 97% occurring only once. Germline CDR1 and CDR2: SGHTA and FQGNSA. The CDR3 has 15 amino acids. Trimming took off 0 bases at V and 10 bases at J, with 17 bases between the two ends.

The chain couples TRBV7-2 to TRBJ2-3; the D gene is possibly TRBD2 (6 bases). Input material: naive CD4+ T cells sorted from blood. Specified subset: CD45RA+ positively selected. The sequence came from a man under 40 in good health. The CDR3, as DNA: TGTGCCAGCAGCTTAGCGGGTGGAAGGGAGGAGGCGCAGTATTTT. Encoded protein: CASSLAGGREEAQYF.